This T cell receptor (beta chain) comes out of a study of cytomegalovirus exposure and HLA in healthy donors. The PCR made use of 60 Vbeta and 13 Jbeta primers. Per the original methods: It was a later analysis that counted tens of millions of unique TCR beta chains, of which some 9.9 million were shared. Clones were sequenced by immunoSEQ multiplex PCR, and TCRdb holds only the in-frame ones, with some missing. V and J calls and clone size are copied from that table; D and trimming were computed from the DNA. This table holds some 110,000 clones, approximately 76% found once. The sequence was obtained from a man aged 45-65 years in good health and CMV-seropositive. Sequenced material: PBMCs.

DNA for the CDR3: TGCGCCAGCAGCCAAGCCGACGAGCAGTACTTC. This codes for CASSQADEQYF. The chain joins TRBV4-3 to TRBJ2-7, with D unclear. Trimming removed 1 base from V and 5 bases from J, with 3 bases in between. CDR1 and CDR2 from the germline V gene are LGHNA and YSLEER. The CDR3 contains 11 residues.